Shown below are 18 T cell receptor beta chains from a single sample sequenced in a study of blood T cells in healthy people across ages. Next came a second PCR, run for about 7 to 11 cycles, which used a sample-barcoded 5' primer along with a J-beta primer mix. TCRdb analysed the 5' RACE reads with MiXCR anew, one entry per CDR3 protein. The sample lists 380,000 or so distinct CDR3 sequences, 45% to 60% seen once, with around 53% in the top ten. The source material was blood. Receptors were obtained from a man between 60 and 75 years old in good health.

This chain connects TRBV6-2 or TRBV6-3 to TRBJ2-5; 7 nucleotides match TRBD1. The CDR3 runs 20 residues. From germline, CDR1 is MNHEY and CDR2 SVGEGT. Unmatched junction bases numbered 25, after V lost 5 bases and J lost 4 bases. The CDR3 sequence: CASSPTPGTARTFLGETQYF. CDR3 DNA: TGTGCCAGCAGTCCCACCCCGGGGACAGCAAGGACCTTTCTAGGAGAGACCCAGTACTTC.

This clonotype occurred a few times. The chain recombines TRBV7-6 with TRBJ2-3, with D perhaps matching TRBD2 (7 bases). The germline V gene encodes CDR1 SGHVS and CDR2 FNYEAQ. The CDR3 covers 17 residues. The V end was cut by 5 bases, the J end by 4 bases, with 22 bases between. CDR3 protein: CASSRGANGRRADTQYF. DNA for the CDR3: TGTGCCAGCAGCCGGGGGGCGAACGGGAGGAGGGCAGATACGCAGTATTTT. Full variable domain (outside the CDR3, taken from reference TRBV7-6 and TRBJ2-3): GAGVSQSPRYKVTKRGQDVALRCDPISGHVSLYWYRQALGQGPEFLTYFNYEAQQDKSGLPNDRFSAERPEGSISTLTIQRTEQRDSAMYRCASSRGANGRRADTQYFGPGTRLTVL.

This clonotype was observed at least ten times. J is TRBJ2-7 and V is TRBV5-1; 9 nucleotides align to TRBD2. J gave up 3 bases and V 1 base, and 17 bases lay outside the gene matches. CDR3 length: 19 amino acids. The germline V gene has CDR1 SGHRS and CDR2 YFSETQ. The CDR3 reads CASSLTGRAGGPLNYEQYF. In DNA, the CDR3 is TGCGCCAGCAGCTTGACCGGTCGGGCGGGAGGGCCCCTTAACTACGAGCAGTACTTC.

The CDR3 loop reads CASRRTGGAYNEQFF. CDR3 DNA: TGTGCCAGCAGACGGACCGGGGGCGCCTACAATGAGCAGTTCTTC. The rearrangement links TRBV12-3 or TRBV12-4 to TRBJ2-1; D tentatively fits TRBD1 or TRBD2 (6 bases each). The CDR3 loop spans 15 amino acids. Trimming removed 6 bases from V and 2 bases from J, with 14 bases in between.

In this sample, this clonotype turned up once. The chain combines TRBV27 with TRBJ1-2; perhaps TRBD1 as D (6 bases). Germline assignment: CDR1 MNHEY and CDR2 SMNVEV (reference sequence). V was shortened by 11 bases and J by 3 bases, with 16 bases between the two germline ends. CDR3 length: 13 amino acids. For the CDR3, the DNA is TGTGCCGCCGCCCAGGGGACGCACTATGGCTACACCTTC. Translating it yields CAAAQGTHYGYTF.

As concerns this clonotype: Germline and junction disagree at one end, which may indicate a read error. The rearrangement links TRBV20-1 to TRBJ2-6; 8 bases align to TRBD2. The CDR3 covers 18 residues. Germline V gene data show CDR1 as DFQATT and CDR2 as SNEGSKA (reference sequence). The CDR3 loop reads CSARSKAGVPSGANVLTF. The CDR3 DNA sequence: TGCAGTGCTAGGTCAAAAGCGGGAGTTCCTTCTGGGGCCAACGTTCTGACTTTC.

J is TRBJ1-5 and V is TRBV20-1; 11 positions agree with TRBD1. CDR1 DFQATT and CDR2 SNEGSKA come from the germline V gene (reference sequence). Losses at the gene ends were 3 bases for V and 7 bases for J; bases not matched to a gene: 11. The CDR3 covers 16 residues. The CDR3 loop reads CSASGQGALRGQPQHF. The CDR3 nucleotides are TGCAGTGCTAGTGGACAGGGGGCTCTCAGAGGGCAGCCCCAGCATTTT.

This clonotype was seen only once. The gene calls are TRBV28 and TRBJ2-1, with D possibly matching TRBD2 (5 bases). CDR3 size: 17 residues. The V gene lost 5 bases and the J gene lost 0 bases, with 17 bases spanning the gap. CDR1 and CDR2 from the germline V gene are MDHEN and SYDVKM. The CDR3 is CASSPRILGSSYNEQFF. The CDR3 DNA reads TGTGCCAGCAGTCCCAGGATTCTTGGGAGCTCCTACAATGAGCAGTTCTTC.

DNA for the CDR3: TGCAGTGCCGGGAGACCGGGAGGTACAGATACGCAGTATTTT. Translation gives CSAGRPGGTDTQYF. The chain has TRBV20-1 and TRBJ2-3; 7 positions agree with TRBD2. CDR3 length: 14 residues. V lost 6 bases to trimming and J lost 3 bases; unmatched junction nucleotides: 9. Looked up from germline, CDR1 is DFQATT and CDR2 is SNEGSKA (reference sequence).

This clonotype has a handful of counts. The J gene is TRBJ2-1, the V gene TRBV28, with 11 bases matching TRBD2. The CDR3 contains 15 residues. V lost 5 bases and J lost 8; bases outside the gene matches: 8. Looked up from germline, CDR1 is MDHEN and CDR2 is SYDVKM. The CDR3: CASSIAGGPGHEQFF. In DNA form, the CDR3 reads TGTGCCAGCAGTATAGCGGGAGGGCCGGGTCATGAGCAGTTCTTC.

V gene TRBV4-1 combines with J gene TRBJ1-1, with D unresolved. Germline CDR1 is MGHRA and CDR2 is YSYEKL. The CDR3 contains 15 residues. Trimming cost V 3 bases and J 0 bases, with 11 bases left between them. The CDR3 is CASSQTQIMNTEAFF. CDR3 sequence (DNA): TGCGCCAGCAGCCAGACACAGATTATGAACACTGAAGCTTTCTTT.

V gene TRBV20-1 combines with J gene TRBJ2-3; 7 nucleotides match TRBD2. With 5 bases clipped from V and 5 bases from J, the junction kept 13 bases outside the gene matches. The CDR3 is 15 amino acids. Per germline, CDR1 DFQATT and CDR2 SNEGSKA (reference sequence). CDR3 bases: TGCAGTGCTGACGGACTAGTGGGGCGTCTAGATACGCAGTATTTT. Its translation: CSADGLVGRLDTQYF.

This clonotype has just a few counts. The chain couples TRBV10-2 to TRBJ2-7; D remains unclear. CDR1 and CDR2 from the germline V gene are WSHSY and SAAADI. Trimming cost V 7 bases and J 0 bases, with 16 bases left between them. The CDR3 loop spans 15 amino acids. This chain's CDR3 is CASNSLGPLSYEQYF. CDR3 DNA: TGCGCCAGCAATTCCTTAGGGCCTCTCTCCTACGAGCAGTACTTC.

The sample holds many counts of this clonotype. This chain uses TRBV20-1 with TRBJ2-3, with 7 positions matching TRBD2. After removal of 6 bases from V and 1 base from J, the junction contained 7 bases not matched to a gene. The germline gives CDR1 DFQATT, CDR2 SNEGSKA (reference sequence). The CDR3 is 14 residues long. CDR3 loop: CSASGEGGTDTQYF. The CDR3 DNA follows: TGCAGTGCATCGGGGGAGGGCGGCACAGATACGCAGTATTTT.

The table lists this clonotype with a few counts. The chain carries TRBV29-1 and TRBJ2-5; weak D call: TRBD1 (6 bases). The J call may be faulty, since TRBJ2-7 better matches the DNA end. From germline, CDR1 is SQVTM and CDR2 ANQGSEA. The CDR3 extends over 14 amino acids. CDR3 protein: CSVVTPSRGSEQYF. The CDR3 nucleotides read TGCAGCGTTGTTACTCCAAGCAGGGGATCCGAGCAGTACTTC.

This clonotype was observed a few times. The V gene is TRBV12-3 or TRBV12-4, the J gene TRBJ2-5; D not certain. There are 14 residues in the CDR3. The ends were cut back, 5 bases at V and 5 bases at J, with 15 bases in the middle. CDR3 protein: CASSPPVGRETQYF. The CDR3 DNA reads as TGTGCCAGCAGTCCCCCGGTAGGGCGGGAGACCCAGTACTTC.

The rearrangement uses TRBV2 and TRBJ2-7, with 9 positions matching TRBD2. The germline gives CDR1 SNHLY, CDR2 FYNNEI. There are 12 residues in the CDR3. Trimming cost V 6 bases and J 5 bases; bases outside gene matches: 2. The CDR3 sequence: CASSASGDEQYF. CDR3 DNA sequence: TGTGCCAGCAGCGCTAGCGGGGACGAGCAGTACTTC.

This clonotype has just a few counts. The chain joins TRBV28 to TRBJ1-2; 7 nucleotides align to TRBD1. The V segment lost 5 bases and the J segment 0 bases; nucleotides outside the gene matches: 9. The length of the CDR3 is 16 residues. Germline assignment: CDR1 MDHEN and CDR2 SYDVKM. This chain's CDR3 is CASSPTMDRSNYGYTF. DNA for the CDR3: TGTGCCAGCAGTCCTACCATGGACAGGTCTAACTATGGCTACACCTTC.